The text below deals with one T cell receptor (beta chain). Its antigen is undetermined. In the PCR, 60 Vbeta and 13 Jbeta primers were used. Clones were sequenced by immunoSEQ multiplex PCR, and TCRdb holds only the in-frame ones, with some missing. The sample shows about 150,000 clones, 85% of them seen only once. CDR3 size: 12 residues. V gave up 10 bases and J gave up 7 bases, with 14 bases separating them. The germline V gene encodes CDR1 LNHDA and CDR2 SQIVND (reference sequence). The sample is drawn from a study of cytomegalovirus exposure and HLA in healthy donors. Across the study: Tens of millions of unique TCRs, all from HLA-typed donors, were included in an early release of the data.

Study-wide results and limits: Overall, some 160 TCR beta chains were annotated as cytomegalovirus-associated. The study had only CMV serostatus as immune exposure information. Later genetic work tied a missense DCLRE1C variant to beta-chain V and J trimming.

V gene TRBV19 combines with J gene TRBJ1-5, with D hard to call. What was sequenced was PBMCs. The TCR originated in a woman younger than 30 in good health and CMV-seronegative. The CDR3 DNA reads TGTGCCACCTCGCCCCTATTCCAGCCCCAGCATTTT. Amino acid sequence: CATSPLFQPQHF.